These 26 T cell receptor beta chains share one sample of origin, sequenced in a study of blood T cell repertoires in COVID-19. Assay: immunoSEQ multiplex PCR; the TCRdb copy retains only in-frame clones and omits some. The sample comprises a few hundred thousand clones, approximately 87% of which are singletons, and about 5.9% rests with the top ten. Sequenced: peripheral blood. These receptors all stem from a man aged 55 to 70 with acute or convalescent COVID-19.

This clone was seen a single time. Other DNA sequences in this sample translate to the same CDR3. The rearrangement links TRBV18 to TRBJ2-7, with TRBD1 matching 11 bases. With 2 bases clipped from V and 7 bases from J, the junction kept 4 bases outside the gene matches. This CDR3 spans 14 amino acids. Germline CDR1 is KGHSH and CDR2 is LQKENI. The CDR3 is CASSPGQGAGEQYF. In nucleotides, the CDR3 is TGTGCCAGCTCACCAGGACAGGGGGCTGGAGAGCAGTACTTC.

This sequence joins TRBV27 and TRBJ1-6, with 9 bases matching TRBD1. The CDR3 sequence is 17 residues long. CDR1 and CDR2 from the germline V gene are MNHEY and SMNVEV (reference sequence). V gave up 3 bases and J gave up 7 bases; unmatched junction bases: 10. In nucleotides, the CDR3 is TGTGCCAGCAGTTTGTTTGGACAGGGGCACCCAAATTCACCCCTCCACTTT. Protein sequence: CASSLFGQGHPNSPLHF.

This CDR3 is CASSLNGARGYTF. In DNA form, the CDR3 reads TGTGCCAGCAGCTTAAATGGGGCCAGAGGCTACACCTTC. The gene calls are TRBV7-2 and TRBJ1-2; a possible D gene is TRBD1 (5 bases). Germline CDR1 SGHTA, CDR2 FQGNSA. Trimming cost V 2 bases and J 8 bases, with 12 bases left between them. This CDR3 comprises 13 residues.

This sequence joins TRBV28 and TRBJ2-5; D perhaps matches TRBD1 (6 bases). Deletions cut 5 bases from V and 3 bases from J, with 10 bases between. This CDR3 has 13 amino acids. CDR1 is MDHEN, CDR2 SYDVKM, per germline. The CDR3 nucleotides are TGTGCCAGCAGTCGGGGACATGAAGAGACCCAGTACTTC. Protein product: CASSRGHEETQYF.

This rearrangement joins TRBV12-5 to TRBJ2-3, with 7 bases matching TRBD1. The CDR3 totals 17 residues. Germline assignment: CDR1 LGHNT and CDR2 FRNRAP. V trimming: 7 bases; J trimming: 2 bases; junction bases outside the gene matches: 15. Here the CDR3 DNA reads TGTGCTAGTGCCACAGGGGCTGACTCAAGCCACACAGATACGCAGTATTTT. It specifies CASATGADSSHTDTQYF.

This chain links TRBV18 with TRBJ1-2, with D possibly matching TRBD1 (6 bases). The germline gives CDR1 KGHSH, CDR2 LQKENI. This CDR3 is built from 16 residues. The ends were cut back, 1 base at V and 0 bases at J, with 12 bases in the middle. Written as DNA, the CDR3 is TGTGCCAGCTCACCACTCGGGAGGGGGTCTAACTATGGCTACACCTTC. Translation: CASSPLGRGSNYGYTF.

The chain couples TRBV11-3 to TRBJ1-3; D ambiguous. Germline lookup yields CDR1 SGHNT and CDR2 YENEEA. Trimming removed 7 bases from V and 2 bases from J, with 12 bases in between. CDR3 size: 14 residues. The CDR3 reads CASTGATPGNTIYF. DNA of the CDR3: TGTGCCAGCACTGGTGCTACTCCTGGAAACACCATATATTTT.

The V and J genes are TRBV6-2 or TRBV6-3 and TRBJ1-5, with TRBD1 matching over 7 bases. CDR3 length: 15 amino acids. Losses at the gene ends were 4 bases for V and 4 bases for J; bases not matched to a gene: 7. Germline-derived CDR1 and CDR2 are MNHEY and SVGEGT. CDR3 residues: CASSSRQGGNQPQHF. CDR3 sequence (DNA): TGTGCCAGCAGTTCAAGACAGGGAGGAAATCAGCCCCAGCATTTT.

The chain has TRBV10-3 and TRBJ2-4; D is unclear. Between the trimmed V and J ends, which lost 5 bases and 0 bases, there was a span of 11 bases. This CDR3 spans 15 amino acids. Germline V gene sequence: CDR1 ENHRY, CDR2 SYGVKD. DNA for the CDR3: TGTGCCATCAGTTCCCCGGAGTTAGCCAAAAACATTCAGTACTTC. This sequence encodes CAISSPELAKNIQYF.

The rearrangement links TRBV9 to TRBJ1-2; 7 positions match TRBD1. CDR3 length equals 14 residues. The germline V gene encodes CDR1 SGDLS and CDR2 YYNGEE. V shed 2 bases and J 2 bases; nucleotides not matched to a gene: 3. The CDR3 loop reads CASSVQDRNYGYTF. The CDR3 bases are TGTGCCAGCAGCGTCCAGGACAGGAACTATGGCTACACCTTC.

V and J are TRBV19 and TRBJ2-7, with D tentatively TRBD2 (5 bases). Germline CDR1 LNHDA, CDR2 SQIVND (reference sequence). The CDR3 extends over 13 amino acids. Deletions cut 5 bases from V and 1 base from J, with 9 bases between. CDR3 sequence (DNA): TGTGCCAGTAGTCCTGGACTGTCCTACGAGCAGTACTTC. Encoded protein: CASSPGLSYEQYF.

This chain uses TRBV9 with TRBJ2-3; a possible D gene is TRBD2 (5 bases). In germline, CDR1 is SGDLS, CDR2 YYNGEE. The CDR3 is 16 amino acids. V was shortened by 0 bases and J by 1 base, with 12 bases between the two germline ends. The CDR3 DNA reads TGTGCCAGCAGCGTAGCTGAGGTGCGGGGCACAGATACGCAGTATTTT. Its translation: CASSVAEVRGTDTQYF.

This clone was picked up a small number of times. The chain uses TRBV7-8 and TRBJ1-5; D gene uncertain. V dropped 5 bases and J dropped 4 bases, with 18 bases sitting between them. The germline gives CDR1 SGHVS, CDR2 FQNEAQ. The CDR3 runs 16 residues. The CDR3: CASSRALGIGNQPQHF. The CDR3 DNA reads as TGTGCCAGCAGCCGAGCTTTGGGTATCGGGAATCAGCCCCAGCATTTT.

J is TRBJ2-5 and V is TRBV30, with 9 bases aligning to TRBD2. Germline V gives CDR1 GTSNPN, CDR2 SVGIG (reference sequence). Losses at the gene ends were 2 bases for V and 0 bases for J; bases not matched to a gene: 10. The CDR3 spans 17 residues. This chain's CDR3 is CAWSKTSGLPYQETQYF. The CDR3 DNA reads TGTGCCTGGAGTAAAACTAGCGGGCTCCCGTACCAAGAGACCCAGTACTTC.

J is TRBJ1-1 and V is TRBV2; a possible D gene is TRBD1 (6 bases). The CDR3 contains 15 residues. Between the trimmed V and J ends, which lost 7 bases and 1 base, there was a span of 16 bases. CDR1 SNHLY and CDR2 FYNNEI come from the germline V gene. CDR3 in DNA: TGTGCCAGCAAGATCCAGGGGCCCGCGAACACTGAAGCTTTCTTT. Translated: CASKIQGPANTEAFF.

V is TRBV27 and J is TRBJ2-7, with TRBD1 as a possible D gene (6 bases). Germline assignment: CDR1 MNHEY and CDR2 SMNVEV (reference sequence). V was trimmed by 9 bases and J by 0 bases, leaving 33 bases between them. The length of the CDR3 is 20 residues. CDR3 region: CARRSSVGTSLPPGSYEQYF. The CDR3 region has the DNA TGTGCCAGGAGATCATCGGTAGGGACATCGTTGCCTCCTGGCTCCTACGAGCAGTACTTC.

The chain carries TRBV5-1 and TRBJ1-1, with TRBD1 as a possible D gene (5 bases). CDR3 length: 14 residues. Deletions cut 1 base from V and 3 bases from J, with 10 bases between. Germline CDR1 reads SGHRS; CDR2 reads YFSETQ. CDR3 sequence (DNA): TGCGCCAGCAGCTTGCAGGGCCCGGACACTGAAGCTTTCTTT. This encodes CASSLQGPDTEAFF. Full variable domain (missing parts from reference TRBV5-1 and TRBJ1-1): KAGVTQTPRYLIKTRGQQVTLSCSPISGHRSVSWYQQTPGQGLQFLFEYFSETQRNKGNFPGRFSGRQFSNSRSEMNVSTLELGDSALYLCASSLQGPDTEAFFGQGTRLTVV.

The chain is built from TRBV11-2 and TRBJ2-7, with 8 bases aligning to TRBD2. In germline, CDR1 is SGHAT, CDR2 FQNNGV. The CDR3 covers 16 residues. V lost 5 bases and J lost 0; bases outside the gene matches: 9. DNA of the CDR3: TGTGCCAGCAGCCTGAAAGCGGGAGCCCTCTCCTACGAGCAGTACTTC. Residues: CASSLKAGALSYEQYF.

The rearrangement links TRBV7-3 to TRBJ1-3, with 7 nucleotides matching TRBD1. V lost 1 base, J lost 8 bases, and 11 bases stayed unmatched. CDR3 length equals 16 residues. Germline assignment: CDR1 SGHTA and CDR2 FQGTGA. CDR3 nucleotide sequence: TGTGCCAGCAGCTTAATTGGCCAGGGGGTGGAAGACACCATATATTTT. Translating gives CASSLIGQGVEDTIYF.

The chain joins TRBV12-3 or TRBV12-4 to TRBJ2-1; no clear D gene. The germline V and J ends were trimmed by 6 bases and 9 bases, with 9 bases remaining between them. This CDR3 spans 11 amino acids. The CDR3 DNA is TGTGCCAGCAGCCATTACGGTGAGCAGTTCTTC. It yields the protein CASSHYGEQFF.

The chain is built from TRBV5-4 and TRBJ2-2; D is possibly TRBD1 (6 bases). The V end was cut by 0 bases, the J end by 5 bases, with 11 bases between. The CDR3 covers 15 residues. From germline, CDR1 is SGHNT and CDR2 YYREEE (reference sequence). CDR3 DNA sequence: TGTGCCAGCAGCTTGGTGGCAGGGGTAACCGGGGAGCTGTTTTTT. This gives the protein CASSLVAGVTGELFF.

The genes are TRBV15 and TRBJ2-7; D might be TRBD2 (6 bases). There are 15 residues in the CDR3. Germline assignment: CDR1 LNHNV and CDR2 YYDKDF (reference sequence). The V gene lost 5 bases and the J gene lost 5 bases, with 19 bases spanning the gap. The chain's CDR3 is CATSSPGLLGDEQYF. As DNA, the CDR3 is TGTGCCACCAGCTCTCCGGGACTTCTAGGCGACGAGCAGTACTTC.

V gene TRBV7-9 combines with J gene TRBJ1-1; D is perhaps TRBD1 (5 bases). The V gene's germline CDR1 is SEHNR and CDR2 FQNEAQ (reference sequence). The V end was cut by 3 bases, the J end by 4 bases, with 21 bases between. The CDR3 is 17 residues long. DNA for the CDR3: TGTGCCAGCAGCTTGTTGGATTCCCGGGGGTCGATCACTGAAGCTTTCTTT. It translates to CASSLLDSRGSITEAFF.

This clone appeared once. The chain combines TRBV7-3 with TRBJ2-5; 9 bases match TRBD1. Germline-derived CDR1 and CDR2 are SGHTA and FQGTGA. Trimming cost V 5 bases and J 2 bases; bases outside gene matches: 6. This CDR3 spans 15 amino acids. Written as DNA, the CDR3 is TGTGCCAGCAGCGCACAGGGGGCGATACAAGAGACCCAGTACTTC. Protein product: CASSAQGAIQETQYF.

The chain joins TRBV30 to TRBJ2-2; possibly TRBD1 for D (6 bases). V gave up 6 bases and J gave up 1 base, with 9 bases separating them. In germline, CDR1 is GTSNPN, CDR2 SVGIG (reference sequence). The CDR3 covers 13 residues. The CDR3 DNA sequence: TGTGCCTGTTCACAGGGGAACACCGGGGAGCTGTTTTTT. This encodes CACSQGNTGELFF.

The V and J genes are TRBV7-8 and TRBJ2-1; no definite D call. CDR3 size: 15 residues. Germline V gives CDR1 SGHVS, CDR2 FQNEAQ. Trimming removed 5 bases from V and 0 bases from J, with 11 bases in between. In DNA form, the CDR3 reads TGTGCCAGCAGCCGTTCCCTGAGCTCCTACAATGAGCAGTTCTTC. Residues: CASSRSLSSYNEQFF.